The clone carrying this T cell receptor (beta chain) was detected a few times. TCRdb's table, derived via immunoSEQ multiplex PCR, lists solely in-frame clones and lacks some. Altogether 100,000 or so clones are present, around nine tenths being singletons, with the ten largest covering 12%. The sample is drawn from a study of siplizumab effects on memory and regulatory T cells. This clonotype originated in a human donor in good health. The sequenced sample was non-Treg CD4+ T cells sorted from blood.

DNA for the CDR3: TGTGCCAGCAGACCAAGGGACAGGGAATTTGGCTACACCTTC. It is translated as CASRPRDREFGYTF. V usage is TRBV6-5 and J usage is TRBJ1-2; TRBD1 aligns across 9 bases. This CDR3 comprises 14 residues. Germline CDR1 and CDR2: MNHEY and SVGAGI. The V segment lost 6 bases and the J segment 7 bases; nucleotides outside the gene matches: 9.